The present entry profiles one T cell receptor beta chain with its context. The antigen it recognizes is unknown. The record has no base qualities; no much larger clone is one base away. The data are from a study of blood T cell repertoires in COVID-19 (dated by TCRdb to between 2020 and 2021). At the level of the whole study: Samples covering the acute and convalescent phases of COVID-19 were provided by collaborators in the United States, Italy and Spain. The prospective study material was composed of cDNA or gDNA derived from T cells, B-cell-depleted T cells, or PBMCs. The dataset comprised deeply sampled blood TCRbeta repertoires from subjects exposed to, actively infected with, or recovered from COVID-19. The repertoires were released in a freely available public database intended as a resource for research on the immune response to SARS-CoV-2. The samples were drawn from the first 160 participants of the ongoing ImmuneRACE study and from over a thousand subjects provided by 6 global collaborators. A de-identified subject ID, COVID-19 status, age in years and sex were almost always included in the sample metadata. Where HLA class I and class II types were available, the types were taken from metadata supplied by the sample provider, not from assay-based typing.

Trimming costs V 0 bases and J 6 bases, and their ends lie 6 bases apart. The CDR3 has 13 amino acids, counting the end cysteine and phenylalanine. Kept here is only the CDR3 DNA, which spans 39 bases and is read in frame from base 1. The germline V gene (reference sequence) gives CDR1 as LGHDT and CDR2 as YNNKEL. Summary of the overall study and its limitations: The quantity of clinical and demographic metadata differed by source and by participant and was supplied without curation.

The immunoSEQ Assay, a bias-controlled multiplex PCR, was used to amplify TCRbeta CDR3 regions from genomic DNA. In the paper's pipeline: Within the assay, amplification of reference gene primers was used to estimate how many nucleated cells each sample contained. To quantify the absolute abundance of each unique TCRbeta CDR3 rearrangement, sequence reads were collapsed and filtered. For each sample, productive Simpson clonality was calculated as the square root of Simpson's diversity index across productive rearrangements. Here the immuneACCESS table is served through TCRdb, limited to in-frame sequences with V and J called. Missing clones are a known gap in these copies; in checked studies unresolved V genes cover under half, and the rest lacks a known reason. D and trimming come from the DNA, and the V and J calls and clone size come from that table. This sample holds 65,000 or so clones; around 84% were observed only once. 3.2% of the sample rests with the top ten.

The collaborating institutions used their own protocols to collect whole blood in K2EDTA tubes. For TCRbeta analysis, collaborators shipped samples in one of three forms: frozen whole blood, isolated PBMCs, or DNA extracted from either of those sample types. The material sequenced was peripheral blood. This clonotype was obtained from a man aged 50 to 59 with active COVID-19. The chain is assembled from TRBV3-1 (or the pseudogene TRBV3-2) and TRBJ1-3; no confident D gene assignment can be made. The nucleotides are TGTGCCAGCAGCCAAGACCCCCAAAACACCATATATTTT. This translates into CASSQDPQNTIYF.